This T cell receptor beta chain stems from a study of cytomegalovirus exposure and HLA in healthy donors. For the study at large: Prior work identified around 100 million unique TCR beta sequences in some 180 million T cells. General study results and limits: When analyzed later, a missense DCLRE1C variant was found to be linked to TCR beta V- and J-gene trimming. Earlier findings revealed that most TCR beta V segments proved productive either about 90% or about 30% of the time.

This PCR relied on a set of 60 Vbeta primers and 13 Jbeta primers. Original processing notes: Later, about 80 million unique TCR beta chains were counted in an analysis, and about 10 million of them were shared. This table comes from immunoSEQ multiplex PCR, and its TCRdb copy is limited to in-frame clones, with some not included. V and J calls and clone size come straight from that table; D and trimming were deduced from the DNA. The repertoire consists of roughly 100,000 clones, with 69% occurring once and the leading ten covering around 3.5%. The V gene lost 8 bases and the J gene lost 7 bases, with 12 bases spanning the gap. Germline values: CDR1 LNHDA, CDR2 SQIVND (reference sequence). The CDR3 has 11 amino acids. This clone has just one count. The target antigen is unknown.

The J gene is TRBJ2-7, the V gene TRBV19; maybe TRBD2 (6 bases). This TCR derives from a man aged 25-45 years in good health and CMV-seronegative. The sequencing sample was made of PBMCs. The CDR3 is CASGYAGEQYF. As DNA, the CDR3 is TGTGCCAGTGGATACGCGGGAGAGCAGTACTTC.